This T cell receptor (beta chain) was obtained from a study of blood T cell repertoires in COVID-19. In the study overall: The study drew acute and convalescent COVID-19 samples from the United States, Italy and Spain. The analysed material was cDNA or gDNA that came from T cells, B-cell-depleted T cells, or PBMCs.

The CDR3 has 15 amino acids. CDR1 is LGHDT and CDR2 is YNNKEL in the germline V gene (reference sequence). Trimming shortened V by 4 bases and J by 5 bases, and 17 bases separated the two germline ends. In the source study's methods: Amplification of reference gene primers provided the estimated nucleated cell counts. The data were produced by immunoSEQ multiplex PCR, yet TCRdb's version contains in-frame clones alone and is incomplete. Clone size and the V and J calls come from that table; the DNA yielded D and trimming. Here the sample spans 55,000 to 75,000 clones, approximately 83% being singletons. Seattle enrolled patients during active infection and tracked them longitudinally.

Material for sequencing was peripheral blood. This chain joins TRBV3-1 (or the pseudogene TRBV3-2) and TRBJ1-1; possibly TRBD1 for D (5 bases). The sequence was collected from a man older than 75 with COVID-19, enrolled during active disease. In DNA form, the CDR3 reads TGTGCCAGCAGCCTCCTAGGGACTCGGAGGACTGAAGCTTTCTTT. It translates to CASSLLGTRRTEAFF.